Sequencing of this TCR beta chain was carried out in a study of shared clonotypes between healthy human individuals. Germline CDR1 and CDR2: SEHNR and FQNEAQ (reference sequence). The CDR3 is 13 amino acids. With 5 bases removed from V and 0 bases from J, the gap between germline ends came to 7 bases. CD8 cells regarded as naive lacked CD45RO, were positively chosen for CCR7, and omitted terminally differentiated effector memory CD45RA+ cells. Points on this clone: Its specificity is not known.

The authors loaded about 200 ng DNA, 28,000 or so T cell genomes, into sorted-subset replicate PCRs. Assay used: immunoSEQ multiplex PCR; TCRdb lists only in-frame clones, some missing. The sample yields about 2.1 million clones, about 93% seen once. Study findings and constraints: Across a handful of donors, naive CD4 shared around 5.3%, naive CD8 around 3.8%, memory CD4 2% to 2.5%, memory CD8 0.35% to 0.5%. Memory subsets generally showed smaller estimated richness than naive subsets did.

The sample was naive CD8+ T cells from PBMCs. The V call is TRBV7-9, the J call TRBJ2-5, with a weak D call TRBD1 (5 bases). This TCR was sampled from a man between 18 and 29 years old in good health. Some clones in this sample may be carry-over from other donors' samples. Written as DNA, the CDR3 is TGTGCCAGCAGCGACAGTTACCAAGAGACCCAGTACTTC. Protein sequence: CASSDSYQETQYF.